A selection of T cell receptor beta chains follows, all from one sample in a study of beta chain features in type 1 diabetes. TCRdb keeps only in-frame clones here, not all; method: immunoSEQ multiplex PCR. The sample lists about 220,000 clones, around 9.9% occurring once. Source material: central memory CD4+ T cells from blood. The origin of the receptors is a man aged 18 to 29 in good health. Both conserved end residues are part of each CDR3. D genes are given only for firm matches. Clone size is shown for a subset of rows, as once, few, many or a class of expanded clone.

clone size: few; V gene: TRBV18; D gene: .; CDR3 length: 13; J gene: TRBJ2-1; CDR3 protein: CASSVGSGDEQFF; CDR3 DNA: TGTGCCAGCTCAGTCGGGAGTGGAGATGAGCAGTTCTTC
clone size: few; V gene: TRBV7-9; D gene: TRBD1; CDR3 length: 15; J gene: TRBJ2-3; CDR3 protein: CASERDRVFTDTQYF; CDR3 DNA: TGTGCCAGCGAAAGGGACAGGGTATTCACAGATACGCAGTATTTT
clone size: few; V gene: TRBV19; D gene: .; CDR3 length: 13; J gene: TRBJ2-5; CDR3 protein: CASSRVDQETQYF; CDR3 DNA: TGTGCCAGTAGTCGGGTTGACCAAGAGACCCAGTACTTC
clone size: many; V gene: TRBV5-1; D gene: TRBD2; CDR3 length: 15; J gene: TRBJ2-5; CDR3 protein: CASSLVLAGEETQYF; CDR3 DNA: TGCGCCAGCAGCTTGGTACTAGCGGGAGAGGAGACCCAGTACTTC
clone size: many; V gene: TRBV7-9; D gene: .; CDR3 length: 14; J gene: TRBJ2-5; CDR3 protein: CASSTGQLKETQYF; CDR3 DNA: TGTGCCAGCAGCACTGGACAGCTTAAAGAGACCCAGTACTTC
clone size: many; V gene: TRBV10-3; D gene: TRBD2; CDR3 length: 15; J gene: TRBJ2-7; CDR3 protein: CATLSGPSGQREQYF; CDR3 DNA: TGTGCCACCCTGTCAGGCCCTAGCGGGCAGAGAGAGCAGTACTTC
clone size: .; V gene: TRBV28; D gene: .; CDR3 length: 12; J gene: TRBJ2-2; CDR3 protein: CASWPRRGELFF; CDR3 DNA: TGTGCCAGCTGGCCGCGCAGGGGGGAGCTGTTTTTT
clone size: .; V gene: TRBV29-1; D gene: .; CDR3 length: 13; J gene: TRBJ2-1; CDR3 protein: CSVAGPIHNEQFF; CDR3 DNA: TGCAGCGTTGCAGGGCCAATCCACAATGAGCAGTTCTTC
clone size: few; V gene: TRBV7-7; D gene: .; CDR3 length: 12; J gene: TRBJ2-5; CDR3 protein: CASSLSGQTQYF; CDR3 DNA: TGTGCTAGCAGCTTATCCGGGCAGACCCAGTACTTC
clone size: many; V gene: TRBV27; D gene: .; CDR3 length: 13; J gene: TRBJ1-5; CDR3 protein: CASSLNGDQPQHF; CDR3 DNA: TGTGCCAGCAGTTTAAATGGAGATCAGCCCCAGCATTTT
clone size: few; V gene: TRBV30; D gene: .; CDR3 length: 13; J gene: TRBJ1-1; CDR3 protein: CAWSRGMNTEAFF; CDR3 DNA: TGTGCCTGGAGCCGGGGAATGAACACTGAAGCTTTCTTT
clone size: .; V gene: TRBV30; D gene: .; CDR3 length: 15; J gene: TRBJ1-4; CDR3 protein: CAWSVQQGRGEKLFF; CDR3 DNA: TGTGCCTGGAGTGTACAGCAGGGTCGAGGTGAAAAACTGTTTTTT
clone size: .; V gene: TRBV27; D gene: .; CDR3 length: 13; J gene: TRBJ2-7; CDR3 protein: CASSLGGSYEQYF; CDR3 DNA: TGTGCCAGCAGTTTAGGGGGGTCCTACGAGCAGTACTTC
clone size: .; V gene: TRBV13; D gene: .; CDR3 length: 16; J gene: TRBJ1-2; CDR3 protein: CASTFRKTGYQDGYTF; CDR3 DNA: TGTGCCAGCACCTTCAGGAAAACAGGGTACCAGGATGGCTACACCTTC
clone size: .; V gene: TRBV6-1; D gene: .; CDR3 length: 13; J gene: TRBJ1-2; CDR3 protein: CASSTPWNYGYTF; CDR3 DNA: TGTGCCAGCAGTACCCCTTGGAACTATGGCTACACCTTC
clone size: .; V gene: TRBV25-1; D gene: .; CDR3 length: 15; J gene: TRBJ1-1; CDR3 protein: CASTSDVGDGTEAFF; CDR3 DNA: TGTGCCAGCACTAGCGACGTAGGTGATGGCACTGAAGCTTTCTTT
clone size: .; V gene: TRBV5-6; D gene: .; CDR3 length: 14; J gene: TRBJ2-6; CDR3 protein: CASSLMSGANVLTF; CDR3 DNA: TGTGCCAGCAGCTTAATGTCTGGGGCCAACGTCCTGACTTTC
clone size: few; V gene: TRBV28; D gene: TRBD2; CDR3 length: 17; J gene: TRBJ2-2; CDR3 protein: CASSPPHGRENTGELFF; CDR3 DNA: TGTGCCAGCAGTCCGCCCCACGGGAGGGAGAACACCGGGGAGCTGTTTTTT
clone size: few; V gene: TRBV30; D gene: .; CDR3 length: 15; J gene: TRBJ1-2; CDR3 protein: CAWARGTPLDYGYTF; CDR3 DNA: TGTGCCTGGGCCCGCGGGACACCTTTGGACTATGGCTACACCTTC
clone size: many; V gene: TRBV20-1; D gene: .; CDR3 length: 11; J gene: TRBJ2-3; CDR3 protein: CSASARDTQYF; CDR3 DNA: TGCAGTGCTAGTGCTAGGGATACGCAGTATTTT
clone size: .; V gene: TRBV4-1; D gene: TRBD2; CDR3 length: 16; J gene: TRBJ2-1; CDR3 protein: CASSQDAQRGYNEQFF; CDR3 DNA: TGCGCCAGCAGCCAAGATGCTCAGCGGGGATACAATGAGCAGTTCTTC
clone size: few; V gene: TRBV7-9; D gene: TRBD2; CDR3 length: 16; J gene: TRBJ2-3; CDR3 protein: CASSSGLAGDADTQYF; CDR3 DNA: TGTGCCAGCAGCTCCGGACTAGCGGGAGACGCGGATACGCAGTATTTT
clone size: many; V gene: TRBV29-1; D gene: .; CDR3 length: 12; J gene: TRBJ2-7; CDR3 protein: CSVEEGRTEQYF; CDR3 DNA: TGCAGCGTTGAAGAGGGCCGGACCGAGCAGTACTTC
clone size: .; V gene: TRBV20-1; D gene: .; CDR3 length: 10; J gene: TRBJ2-5; CDR3 protein: CSAQQETQYF; CDR3 DNA: TGCAGTGCCCAGCAAGAGACCCAGTACTTC
clone size: many; V gene: TRBV19; D gene: .; CDR3 length: 13; J gene: TRBJ1-1; CDR3 protein: CASSIDQGRQAFF; CDR3 DNA: TGTGCCAGTAGTATAGACCAGGGGCGCCAAGCTTTCTTT
clone size: few; V gene: TRBV28; D gene: TRBD2; CDR3 length: 16; J gene: TRBJ2-1; CDR3 protein: CASSLGLAGVYNEQFF; CDR3 DNA: TGTGCCAGCAGTCTAGGACTAGCGGGAGTATACAATGAGCAGTTCTTC
clone size: few; V gene: TRBV29-1; D gene: .; CDR3 length: 15; J gene: TRBJ1-1; CDR3 protein: CSVVGVAGPNTEAFF; CDR3 DNA: TGCAGCGTTGTAGGAGTAGCAGGCCCGAACACTGAAGCTTTCTTT
clone size: .; V gene: TRBV28; D gene: .; CDR3 length: 13; J gene: TRBJ1-2; CDR3 protein: CASSATGPYGYTF; CDR3 DNA: TGTGCCAGCAGTGCTACAGGTCCATATGGCTACACCTTC
clone size: .; V gene: TRBV5-4; D gene: .; CDR3 length: 17; J gene: TRBJ2-6; CDR3 protein: CASSQEQGWSGANVLTF; CDR3 DNA: TGCGCCAGCAGCCAAGAACAGGGTTGGTCTGGGGCCAACGTCCTGACTTTC
clone size: .; V gene: TRBV5-1; D gene: TRBD2; CDR3 length: 18; J gene: TRBJ2-1; CDR3 protein: CASSSPPGGAGAYNEQFF; CDR3 DNA: TGCGCCAGCAGCTCCCCACCGGGAGGAGCGGGAGCTTACAATGAGCAGTTCTTC
clone size: .; V gene: TRBV30; D gene: TRBD2; CDR3 length: 12; J gene: TRBJ2-7; CDR3 protein: CAWSVQREEQYF; CDR3 DNA: TGTGCCTGGAGTGTACAGCGGGAGGAGCAGTACTTC
clone size: many; V gene: TRBV7-3; D gene: .; CDR3 length: 16; J gene: TRBJ2-5; CDR3 protein: CASSPSGRSGVGTQYF; CDR3 DNA: TGTGCCAGCAGCCCTAGTGGGAGATCCGGGGTGGGGACCCAGTACTTC
clone size: .; V gene: TRBV28; D gene: TRBD1; CDR3 length: 13; J gene: TRBJ2-7; CDR3 protein: CASSPGQGYEQYF; CDR3 DNA: TGTGCCAGCAGCCCAGGACAGGGTTACGAGCAGTACTTC
clone size: .; V gene: TRBV11-2; D gene: TRBD1; CDR3 length: 14; J gene: TRBJ2-7; CDR3 protein: CASSLDRGMYEQYF; CDR3 DNA: TGTGCCAGCAGCCTGGACAGGGGTATGTACGAGCAGTACTTC
clone size: .; V gene: TRBV7-9; D gene: .; CDR3 length: 15; J gene: TRBJ2-3; CDR3 protein: CASSRSGTSTDTQYF; CDR3 DNA: TGTGCCAGCAGCCGGAGCGGTACTAGCACAGATACGCAGTATTTT
clone size: .; V gene: TRBV4-2; D gene: TRBD2; CDR3 length: 16; J gene: TRBJ2-1; CDR3 protein: CASSPLVLAGEMGQFF; CDR3 DNA: TGTGCCAGCAGCCCACTGGTCCTAGCGGGGGAGATGGGGCAGTTCTTC
clone size: .; V gene: TRBV4-1; D gene: .; CDR3 length: 14; J gene: TRBJ2-3; CDR3 protein: CASSQAGLPDTQYF; CDR3 DNA: TGTGCCAGCAGCCAAGCAGGCTTGCCAGATACGCAGTATTTT
clone size: many; V gene: TRBV30; D gene: .; CDR3 length: 10; J gene: TRBJ1-3; CDR3 protein: CAWLGNTIYF; CDR3 DNA: TGTGCCTGGTTGGGAAACACCATATATTTT
clone size: .; V gene: TRBV2; D gene: TRBD2; CDR3 length: 15; J gene: TRBJ2-1; CDR3 protein: CASSETRERYNEQFF; CDR3 DNA: TGTGCCAGCAGTGAAACGCGGGAGAGGTACAATGAGCAGTTCTTC
clone size: many; V gene: TRBV6-5; D gene: .; CDR3 length: 14; J gene: TRBJ2-1; CDR3 protein: CASSPSSAYNEQFF; CDR3 DNA: TGTGCCAGCAGTCCGAGTAGCGCCTACAATGAGCAGTTCTTC
clone size: .; V gene: TRBV10-3; D gene: .; CDR3 length: 15; J gene: TRBJ2-5; CDR3 protein: CASSEPQVGQETQYF; CDR3 DNA: TGTGCCAGCAGTGAGCCCCAAGTAGGCCAAGAGACCCAGTACTTC
clone size: .; V gene: TRBV21-1; D gene: .; CDR3 length: 17; J gene: TRBJ1-5; CDR3 protein: CASSAQSLTGEEQPQHF; CDR3 DNA: TGTGCCAGCAGCGCCCAGAGCCTGACAGGGGAGGAACAGCCCCAGCATTTT
clone size: few; V gene: TRBV5-5; D gene: TRBD1; CDR3 length: 14; J gene: TRBJ2-3; CDR3 protein: CASSKTGSTDTQYF; CDR3 DNA: TGTGCCAGCAGTAAGACAGGGAGCACAGATACGCAGTATTTT
clone size: .; V gene: TRBV29-1; D gene: .; CDR3 length: 12; J gene: TRBJ2-5; CDR3 protein: CSVVASSETQYF; CDR3 DNA: TGCAGCGTTGTGGCTAGCTCAGAGACCCAGTACTTC
clone size: few; V gene: TRBV5-4; D gene: TRBD1; CDR3 length: 16; J gene: TRBJ2-2; CDR3 protein: CASSSKQGANTGELFF; CDR3 DNA: TGTGCCAGCAGCTCAAAACAGGGGGCTAACACCGGGGAGCTGTTTTTT
clone size: .; V gene: TRBV6-5; D gene: .; CDR3 length: 14; J gene: TRBJ2-7; CDR3 protein: CASSLGPNSYEQYF; CDR3 DNA: TGTGCCAGCAGTTTGGGACCCAACTCCTACGAGCAGTACTTC
clone size: few; V gene: TRBV10-1; D gene: .; CDR3 length: 13; J gene: TRBJ2-1; CDR3 protein: CASNRDWGSEQFF; CDR3 DNA: TGCGCCAGCAATCGGGACTGGGGGTCCGAGCAGTTCTTC
clone size: .; V gene: TRBV30; D gene: .; CDR3 length: 14; J gene: TRBJ1-4; CDR3 protein: CAWSVKKTGGKLFF; CDR3 DNA: TGTGCCTGGAGTGTAAAGAAGACGGGAGGAAAACTGTTTTTT
clone size: few; V gene: TRBV18; D gene: TRBD2; CDR3 length: 16; J gene: TRBJ2-1; CDR3 protein: CASSHSAGGVYNEQFF; CDR3 DNA: TGTGCCAGCTCACACAGTGCGGGAGGAGTATACAATGAGCAGTTCTTC
clone size: .; V gene: TRBV2; D gene: .; CDR3 length: 15; J gene: TRBJ1-5; CDR3 protein: CASSEGQGDNQPQHF; CDR3 DNA: TGTGCCAGCAGTGAAGGGCAGGGTGACAATCAGCCCCAGCATTTT
clone size: few; V gene: TRBV5-4; D gene: .; CDR3 length: 15; J gene: TRBJ2-3; CDR3 protein: CASSFDRPSTDTQYF; CDR3 DNA: TGTGCCAGCAGCTTCGACCGTCCTAGCACAGATACGCAGTATTTT
clone size: .; V gene: TRBV7-8; D gene: .; CDR3 length: 15; J gene: TRBJ1-2; CDR3 protein: CASSSAPGQNYGYTF; CDR3 DNA: TGTGCCAGCAGCTCCGCCCCAGGACAGAACTATGGCTACACCTTC
clone size: .; V gene: TRBV2; D gene: TRBD2; CDR3 length: 17; J gene: TRBJ2-3; CDR3 protein: CASSAAGTSDYTDTQYF; CDR3 DNA: TGTGCCAGCAGTGCCGCCGGTACTAGCGATTACACAGATACGCAGTATTTT
clone size: .; V gene: TRBV7-9; D gene: TRBD1; CDR3 length: 15; J gene: TRBJ1-2; CDR3 protein: CASSYDLTGWYGYTF; CDR3 DNA: TGTGCCAGCAGCTATGACTTGACAGGGTGGTATGGCTACACCTTC
clone size: .; V gene: TRBV2; D gene: .; CDR3 length: 13; J gene: TRBJ2-3; CDR3 protein: CASGTFPTDTQYF; CDR3 DNA: TGTGCCAGCGGGACTTTTCCCACAGATACGCAGTATTTT
clone size: few; V gene: TRBV5-1; D gene: TRBD2; CDR3 length: 13; J gene: TRBJ2-3; CDR3 protein: CASSFTSADTQYF; CDR3 DNA: TGCGCCAGCAGCTTTACTAGCGCAGATACGCAGTATTTT
clone size: few; V gene: TRBV19; D gene: TRBD2; CDR3 length: 16; J gene: TRBJ2-4; CDR3 protein: CASSIGLAGVENIQYF; CDR3 DNA: TGTGCCAGTAGTATAGGACTAGCGGGAGTTGAAAACATTCAGTACTTC
clone size: .; V gene: TRBV14; D gene: .; CDR3 length: 11; J gene: TRBJ2-3; CDR3 protein: CASSQGDTQYF; CDR3 DNA: TGTGCCAGCAGCCAAGGAGATACGCAGTATTTT
clone size: .; V gene: TRBV7-2; D gene: .; CDR3 length: 15; J gene: TRBJ2-1; CDR3 protein: CASSLAGGNYNEQFF; CDR3 DNA: TGTGCCAGCAGCTTAGCTGGGGGAAACTACAATGAGCAGTTCTTC
clone size: few; V gene: TRBV30; D gene: .; CDR3 length: 16; J gene: TRBJ1-2; CDR3 protein: CAWRAQRAGANYGYTF; CDR3 DNA: TGTGCCTGGAGGGCCCAAAGAGCAGGGGCTAACTATGGCTACACCTTC